Reported below is one TCR beta chain. Its matching antigen is unknown. Each donor was healthy, and each was a bone marrow donor. The data were taken from a study of cytomegalovirus exposure and HLA in healthy donors. Study-level information: Earlier results showed some 120 million unique TCR beta sequences derived from around 170 million T cells. General study results and limits: Rare sequences made up most TCRs, while some public TCRs were found in many donors. An analysis was carried out later, and it reportedly showed fewer N-insertions in an Asian-associated ancestry cluster than the approximately 710-donor mean.

The CDR3 covers 16 residues. The germline CDR1 and CDR2 sequences are SGHNT and YYREEE (reference sequence). Losses at the gene ends were 3 bases for V and 2 bases for J; bases not matched to a gene: 11. Use of 60 Vbeta and 13 Jbeta primers characterized the PCR. Some clones are missing from TCRdb's copy, which holds only in-frame ones; the method was immunoSEQ multiplex PCR. The sample lists fewer than 200,000 clones, 65% to 85% occurring once. The chain uses TRBV5-4 and TRBJ2-7; 7 bases are a match to TRBD2. Material for sequencing was PBMCs. The receptor comes from a female donor in good health and CMV-seronegative. The CDR3 DNA is TGTGCCAGCAGCTCGCGGTCTAGCGGACTAGCCTACGAGCAGTACTTC. Translating it yields CASSSRSSGLAYEQYF.